The clone carrying this TCR beta chain appeared once. The data belong to a study of blood T cells in healthy people across ages. Using a J-beta primer mix together with a sample-barcoded 5' primer, a second PCR was run for about 6 to 11 cycles. In TCRdb, the 5' RACE reads were re-called with MiXCR into one record per CDR3 protein. The data show about 800,000 distinct CDR3 sequences, 55% to 70% seen once. The clonotype comes from a man under 40 in good health. The sequenced sample consisted of blood.

CDR3: CASSYGGQGAYEQYF. CDR3 DNA sequence: TGTGCCAGCAGTTATGGCGGACAGGGGGCCTACGAGCAGTACTTC. V usage is TRBV6-2 or TRBV6-3 and J usage is TRBJ2-7, with 10 bases aligning to TRBD1. Trimming removed 3 bases from V and 2 bases from J; junction bases left unmatched: 4. Looked up from germline, CDR1 is MNHEY and CDR2 is SVGEGT. The CDR3 covers 15 residues.